This TCR beta chain stems from a study of T cells in tuberculosis. Comment on this clone: Its antigen is still unknown.

Germline CDR1 is SGHNT and CDR2 is YYREEE (reference sequence). Trimming left V 0 bases short and J 4 bases short, with 13 bases between. CDR3 size: 15 residues. Findings of the study overall: Active tuberculosis patients had shorter CDR3-alpha; the beta difference was nonsignificant. Using the GMM-specific repertoire gave around 88% accuracy versus roughly 70% with motifs. GMM-specific TCRs were nearer to active tuberculosis alpha repertoires, suggesting expansion.

Method: immunoSEQ multiplex PCR; TCRdb's copy keeps in-frame clones and lacks some. Of 35,000 to 45,000 clones listed, roughly 93% were seen once; the top ten hold around an eighth. J is TRBJ1-1 and V is TRBV5-4; D is perhaps TRBD1 (5 bases). The sample taken for sequencing was PBMCs. The TCR was taken from a donor between 10 and 29 years old with latent tuberculosis or without tuberculosis infection. Some clones in this sample may be carry-over from other donors' samples. The CDR3 DNA is TGTGCCAGCAGCTTGGCAAGTCAGGGCGGCACTGAAGCTTTCTTT. Amino acids: CASSLASQGGTEAFF.